Described below is a single T cell receptor beta chain sequence and its context. Its antigen is not identified. Additional DNA sequences in this sample encode the identical CDR3. The data are from a study of cytomegalovirus exposure and HLA in healthy donors. Study-wide results and caveats: For most TCR sequences rarity was the rule, although some public TCRs occurred in many donors.

V dropped 4 bases and J dropped 3; count of bases not matched to a gene: 3. The length of the CDR3 is 15 residues. Germline lookup yields CDR1 SGHNT and CDR2 YYREEE (reference sequence). PCR involved 60 Vbeta and 13 Jbeta primers. TCRdb keeps only in-frame clones here, not all; method: immunoSEQ multiplex PCR. The sample lists 150,000 to 180,000 clones; around 84% were seen once. The sequence was obtained from a woman between 35 and 50 years old in good health and CMV-seropositive. The chain has TRBV5-4 and TRBJ2-2; the match to TRBD2 covers 10 bases. The material sequenced was PBMCs. The CDR3 DNA sequence: TGTGCCAGCAGCCTAGCGGGAGTTGACACCGGGGAGCTGTTTTTT. This encodes CASSLAGVDTGELFF.